This TCR beta chain was observed in a study of CD8+ T cells in alopecia areata. The authors extracted RNA and reverse transcribed it into cDNA as the sequencing template. The repertoire was sequenced with immunoSEQ multiplex PCR; TCRdb's copy has only in-frame clones and lacks some. The sample has about 91,000 clones; less than 50% are singletons. This clone has a single count. The clonotype comes from a human donor with alopecia areata. The sample was CD4+ T cells sorted from blood.

The CDR3 protein is CAISGNRGLETQYF. CDR3 nucleotides: TGTGCCATCAGCGGGAACAGGGGGCTCGAGACCCAGTACTTC. The chain employs TRBV10-3 and TRBJ2-5; 9 bases line up with TRBD1. Trimming removed 6 bases from V and 5 bases from J; junction bases left unmatched: 7. CDR3 length: 14 amino acids. Looked up from germline, CDR1 is ENHRY and CDR2 is SYGVKD.